This T cell receptor beta chain is from a study of cytomegalovirus exposure and HLA in healthy donors. Study in general: The 120 or so validation repertoires used the same platform as the 550 to 850 first-cohort repertoires (as reported by a later analysis). Whole-study findings and limits: Reportedly, diagnosis of cytomegalovirus status by the classifier showed high specificity and sensitivity. Some TCR beta chains (roughly 160 of them) were listed as cytomegalovirus-associated.

Method: immunoSEQ multiplex PCR; TCRdb's copy keeps in-frame clones and lacks some. The sample carries about 65,000 clones, about 90% recorded once. Of note for this clone: Its antigen remains unknown.

Germline V gives CDR1 SEHNR, CDR2 FQNEAQ (reference sequence). Trimming left V 1 base short and J 6 bases short, with 7 bases between. The CDR3 has 12 residues. Sequencing used PBMCs. This TCR came from a woman aged 18-35 years in good health and CMV-seronegative. The V call is TRBV7-9, the J call TRBJ2-7; D unclear. In nucleotides, the CDR3 is TGTGCCAGCAGCTTAGATGGCCTCGAGCAGTACTTC. Protein product: CASSLDGLEQYF.